What follows are 7 T cell receptor beta chains derived from one specimen sequenced in a study of cytotoxic CD8 clonotypes in ibrutinib-treated CLL. TCRdb keeps only in-frame clones here, not all; method: immunoSEQ multiplex PCR. Among 250,000 to 350,000 clones listed, roughly three quarters were seen once. Sequencing was performed on PBMCs, taken at disease progression, from a patient treated with ibrutinib. The receptors derive from a human donor with chronic lymphocytic leukemia.

The chain links TRBV9 to TRBJ2-2; 7 positions match TRBD2. In germline, CDR1 is SGDLS, CDR2 YYNGEE. Trimming cost V 4 bases and J 3 bases; bases outside gene matches: 9. The CDR3 is 16 amino acids. The CDR3 DNA follows: TGTGCCAGCAGCCCACGGGGCGGGAGTGACACCGGGGAGCTGTTTTTT. Protein sequence: CASSPRGGSDTGELFF.

The rearrangement joins TRBV29-1 to TRBJ2-7, with D uncertain. Germline V lookup: CDR1 SQVTM, CDR2 ANQGSEA. V lost 3 bases, J lost 1 base, and 16 bases lay in between. The CDR3 has 15 amino acids. CDR3: CSVEGGSEGSYEQYF. The CDR3 DNA sequence: TGCAGCGTTGAGGGCGGCTCCGAAGGTTCCTACGAGCAGTACTTC.

The chain couples TRBV5-1 to TRBJ2-7; a possible D gene is TRBD2 (6 bases). Germline CDR1 and CDR2: SGHRS and YFSETQ. Trimming took 4 bases from V and 2 from J, leaving 13 bases between them. This CDR3 has 14 residues. In nucleotides, the CDR3 is TGCGCCAGCAGCCTGAATAGCGGTCCCTACGAGCAGTACTTC. Its protein product is CASSLNSGPYEQYF.

The table lists this clone with a few counts. This chain connects TRBV19 to TRBJ2-2; 8 bases agree with TRBD1. The germline CDR1 and CDR2 sequences are LNHDA and SQIVND (reference sequence). J lost 6 bases, V lost 5 bases, and 2 bases had no gene match. CDR3 length: 13 amino acids. As DNA, the CDR3 is TGTGCCAGTAGTTTGGACAGGGCCGGGGAGCTGTTTTTT. Amino acid sequence: CASSLDRAGELFF.

The gene calls are TRBV11-2 and TRBJ2-1; D is undetermined. Trimming took 5 bases from V and 0 from J, leaving 11 bases between them. The CDR3 loop spans 15 amino acids. The germline gives CDR1 SGHAT, CDR2 FQNNGV. The CDR3 bases are TGTGCCAGCAGCCCAGTAGCCAGCTCCTACAATGAGCAGTTCTTC. This gives the protein CASSPVASSYNEQFF.

CDR3 in amino acids: CSAGQQPQHF. The CDR3 DNA sequence: TGCAGTGCTGGACAGCAGCCCCAGCATTTT. The chain joins TRBV20-1 to TRBJ1-5, with a possible D match to TRBD1 (6 bases). There are 10 residues in the CDR3. V was pared by 5 bases and J by 7 bases, with 6 bases between. Germline-derived CDR1 and CDR2 are DFQATT and SNEGSKA (reference sequence).

This rearrangement joins TRBV5-6 to TRBJ1-2; 9 bases align to TRBD1. The ends lost 6 bases at V and 8 bases at J; junction bases unmatched: 5. This CDR3 region has 12 residues. CDR1 is SGHDT and CDR2 is YYEEEE in the germline V gene. CDR3 DNA sequence: TGTGCCAGCACCCCGACAGGGGGAGGCTACACCTTC. Translation gives CASTPTGGGYTF.